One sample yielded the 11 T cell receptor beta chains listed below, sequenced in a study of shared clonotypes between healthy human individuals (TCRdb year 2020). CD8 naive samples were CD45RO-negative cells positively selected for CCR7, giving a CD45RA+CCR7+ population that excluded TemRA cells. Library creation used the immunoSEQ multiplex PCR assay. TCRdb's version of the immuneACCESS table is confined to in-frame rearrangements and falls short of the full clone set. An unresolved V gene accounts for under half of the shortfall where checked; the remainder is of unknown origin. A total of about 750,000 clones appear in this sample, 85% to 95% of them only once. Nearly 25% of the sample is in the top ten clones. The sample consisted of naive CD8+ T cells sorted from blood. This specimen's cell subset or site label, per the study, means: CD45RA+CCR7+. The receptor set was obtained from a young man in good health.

CDR3: CASSDSRLAHNEQFF. CDR3 DNA: TGTGCCAGCAGTGACTCCCGACTAGCGCACAATGAGCAGTTCTTC. The V gene is TRBV25-1, the J gene TRBJ2-1, with 8 bases lining up with TRBD2. The CDR3 is 15 residues long. Germline V CDR1 and CDR2: MGHDK, SYGVNS. The junction had 6 bases not matched to a gene; V was cut back by 3 bases and J by 5 bases. The variable domain in full, completed from reference TRBV25-1 and TRBJ2-1, reads EADIYQTPRYLVIGTGKKITLECSQTMGHDKMYWYQQDPGMELHLIHYSYGVNSTEKGDLSSESTVSRIRTEHFPLTLESARPSHTSQYLCASSDSRLAHNEQFFGPGTRLTVL.

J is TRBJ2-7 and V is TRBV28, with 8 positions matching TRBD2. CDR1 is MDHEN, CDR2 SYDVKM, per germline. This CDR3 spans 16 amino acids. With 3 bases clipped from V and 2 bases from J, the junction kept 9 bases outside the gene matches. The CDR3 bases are TGTGCCAGCAGTTTGGCCCGGGAGGGCCGGACCTACGAGCAGTACTTC. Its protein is CASSLAREGRTYEQYF.

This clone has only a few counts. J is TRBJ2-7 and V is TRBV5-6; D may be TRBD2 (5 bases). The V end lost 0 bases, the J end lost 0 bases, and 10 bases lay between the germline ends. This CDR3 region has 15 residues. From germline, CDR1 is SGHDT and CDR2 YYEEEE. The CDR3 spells CASSLGGPSSYEQYF. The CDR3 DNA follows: TGTGCCAGCAGCTTGGGCGGGCCCAGCTCCTACGAGCAGTACTTC.

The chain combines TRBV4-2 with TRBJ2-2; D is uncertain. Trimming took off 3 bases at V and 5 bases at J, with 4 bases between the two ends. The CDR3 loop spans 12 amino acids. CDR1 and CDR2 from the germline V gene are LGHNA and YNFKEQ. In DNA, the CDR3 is TGTGCCAGCAGCCACCTAACCGGGGAGCTGTTTTTT. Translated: CASSHLTGELFF.

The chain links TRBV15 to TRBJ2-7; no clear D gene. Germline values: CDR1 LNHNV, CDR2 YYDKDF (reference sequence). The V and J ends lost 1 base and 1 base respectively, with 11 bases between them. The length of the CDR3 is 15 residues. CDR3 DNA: TGTGCCACCAGCAGAGGGTTCGGGTCATCCTACGAGCAGTACTTC. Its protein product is CATSRGFGSSYEQYF.

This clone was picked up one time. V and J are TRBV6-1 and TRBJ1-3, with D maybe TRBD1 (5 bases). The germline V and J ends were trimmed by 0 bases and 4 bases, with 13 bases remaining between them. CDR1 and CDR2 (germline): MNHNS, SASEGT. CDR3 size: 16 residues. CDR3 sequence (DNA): TGTGCCAGCAGTGAAGCGTTGGAGGGGAGGGGAAACACCATATATTTT. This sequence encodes CASSEALEGRGNTIYF.

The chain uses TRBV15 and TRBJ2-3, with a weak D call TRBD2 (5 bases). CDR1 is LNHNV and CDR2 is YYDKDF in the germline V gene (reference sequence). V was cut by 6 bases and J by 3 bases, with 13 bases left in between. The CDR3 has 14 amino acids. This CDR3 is CATSEGAFTDTQYF. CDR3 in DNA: TGTGCCACCAGTGAGGGAGCTTTTACAGATACGCAGTATTTT.

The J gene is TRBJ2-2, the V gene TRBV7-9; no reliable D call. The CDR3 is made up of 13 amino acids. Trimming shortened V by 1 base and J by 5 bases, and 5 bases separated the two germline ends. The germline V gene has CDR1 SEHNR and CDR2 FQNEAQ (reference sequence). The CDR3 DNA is TGTGCCAGCAGCTTAGACGAGACCGGGGAGCTGTTTTTT. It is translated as CASSLDETGELFF.

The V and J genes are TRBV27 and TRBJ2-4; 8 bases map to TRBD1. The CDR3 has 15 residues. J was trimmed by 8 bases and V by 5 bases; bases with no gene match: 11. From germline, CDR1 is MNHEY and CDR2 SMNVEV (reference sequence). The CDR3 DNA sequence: TGTGCCAGCAGTCCCTATCAGGGGGCGCGGGACATTCAGTACTTC. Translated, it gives CASSPYQGARDIQYF.

CDR3 nucleotide sequence: TGTGCCAGTAGTGTCGTTAGCGGGAGGGCCCGGGAGCAGTACTTC. This codes for CASSVVSGRAREQYF. The genes are TRBV19 and TRBJ2-7, with TRBD2 matching 11 bases. This CDR3 has 15 residues. V gave up 5 bases and J gave up 7 bases; unmatched junction bases: 10. Germline loops: CDR1 LNHDA, CDR2 SQIVND (reference sequence).

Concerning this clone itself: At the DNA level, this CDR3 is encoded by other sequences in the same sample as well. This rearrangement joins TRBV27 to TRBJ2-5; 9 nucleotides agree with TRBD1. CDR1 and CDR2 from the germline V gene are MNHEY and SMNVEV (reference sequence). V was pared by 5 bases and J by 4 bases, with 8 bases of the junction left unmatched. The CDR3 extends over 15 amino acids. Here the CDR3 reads CASSTRDRVGETQYF. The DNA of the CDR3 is TGTGCCAGCAGTACCAGGGACAGGGTAGGAGAGACCCAGTACTTC.